The clone carrying this T cell receptor beta chain was observed many times. V gave up 5 bases and J gave up 5 bases, with 9 bases separating them. The CDR3 consists of 12 residues. Germline CDR1 and CDR2: MNHEY and SVGAGI. The data originate from a study of molecular identifiers for immune sequencing clone quantification. Generation of bulk TCR libraries relied on previously described methods and listed TCR primers. In TCRdb, the PCR reads were re-called with MiXCR into one record per CDR3 protein. The sample has some 320,000 distinct CDR3 sequences; about a fifth are singletons. The sequenced sample consisted of naive CD8+ T cells from blood, with Jurkat cell RNA spiked in. Sample subset: FACS-sorted CD8+CD4-CCR7+CD45RA+ naive T cells. The clonotype comes from a human donor in good health. Some libraries in this study had Jurkat cell RNA spiked in. This chain links TRBV6-5 with TRBJ1-1; no reliable D call. The CDR3 bases are TGTGCCAGCAGTGCGATCGGGACTGAAGCTTTCTTT. Amino acids: CASSAIGTEAFF.